Below, 31 T cell receptor beta chains from the same sample are listed, as sequenced in a study of preoperative IRX-2 immunotherapy in early breast cancer. Clones were read by immunoSEQ multiplex PCR, and TCRdb kept only the in-frame ones, dropping some. The sample includes approximately 98,000 clones, about nine tenths of them seen just once. Treatment noted: preoperative locoregional IRX-2 cytokine immunotherapy. The source was tumor tissue, collected after IRX-2 immunotherapy. These receptors were collected from a human donor with breast cancer.

The chain uses TRBV11-3 and TRBJ2-1; D gene uncertain. Deletions cut 8 bases from V and 6 bases from J, with 17 bases between. This CDR3 is 14 amino acids long. Germline CDR1 is SGHNT and CDR2 is YENEEA. The CDR3 DNA follows: TGTGCCAGCGGTTCCGGTGGTGGTTTCAATGAGCAGTTCTTC. It is translated as CASGSGGGFNEQFF.

CDR3 sequence reads: CASSTGTGLSYEQYF. Here the CDR3 DNA reads TGCGCCAGCAGCACGGGGACAGGGCTATCCTACGAGCAGTACTTC. This chain joins TRBV5-1 and TRBJ2-7; 9 nucleotides align to TRBD1. With V trimmed by 4 bases and J by 1 base, 6 bases remained unmatched. Per the germline V gene, CDR1 is SGHRS and CDR2 is YFSETQ. The CDR3 length is 15 residues. Full variable domain (remainder filled in from reference TRBV5-1 and TRBJ2-7): KAGVTQTPRYLIKTRGQQVTLSCSPISGHRSVSWYQQTPGQGLQFLFEYFSETQRNKGNFPGRFSGRQFSNSRSEMNVSTLELGDSALYLCASSTGTGLSYEQYFGPGTRLTVT.

The J gene is TRBJ1-6, the V gene TRBV29-1; 8 bases are a match to TRBD1. This CDR3 spans 13 amino acids. Germline lookup yields CDR1 SQVTM and CDR2 ANQGSEA. V lost 6 bases, J lost 10 bases, and 8 bases stayed unmatched. The CDR3 bases are TGCAGCGTCATACAGGGGGTAGGCTCACCCCTCCACTTT. Its protein product is CSVIQGVGSPLHF.

The rearrangement uses TRBV25-1 and TRBJ2-7; D remains ambiguous. This CDR3 has 13 residues. Germline V gene lookup returns CDR1 MGHDK and CDR2 SYGVNS. The ends were cut back, 5 bases at V and 1 base at J, with 9 bases in the middle. The CDR3 sequence: CASSLARSYEQYF. The DNA of the CDR3 is TGTGCCAGCAGTTTAGCCAGATCCTACGAGCAGTACTTC.

This rearrangement joins TRBV10-2 to TRBJ2-1; D gene unclear. The CDR3 totals 14 residues. Deletions cut 2 bases from V and 7 bases from J, with 12 bases between. From germline, CDR1 is WSHSY and CDR2 SAAADI. The CDR3: CASSEIDQFNEQFF. CDR3 DNA sequence: TGCGCCAGCAGTGAGATCGATCAATTTAATGAGCAGTTCTTC.

The V and J genes are TRBV6-7 and TRBJ1-1; D perhaps matches TRBD1 (6 bases). TRBV6-7 qualifies as an ORF whose function is uncertain. V was trimmed by 9 bases and J by 2 bases, leaving 16 bases between them. The length of the CDR3 is 14 residues. The CDR3 region is CASLEWGANTEAFF. CDR3 DNA sequence: TGTGCCAGTCTCGAGTGGGGGGCCAACACTGAAGCTTTCTTT.

This chain links TRBV6-8 with TRBJ2-5; D gene ambiguous. V was trimmed by 5 bases and J by 5 bases, leaving 9 bases between them. Germline CDR1 reads MNHGY; CDR2 reads SAAAGT. CDR3 length: 12 amino acids. The DNA of the CDR3 is TGTGCCAGCAGTCAATTGGGGGAGACCCAGTACTTC. It encodes CASSQLGETQYF.

The CDR3 here is CASRITQGYLPQHF. DNA of the CDR3: TGTGCCAGTAGGATCACACAGGGTTATTTGCCCCAGCATTTT. This chain links TRBV19 with TRBJ1-5, with TRBD1 as a possible D gene (6 bases). This CDR3 spans 14 amino acids. CDR1 is LNHDA and CDR2 is SQIVND in the germline V gene (reference sequence). The V end was cut by 6 bases, the J end by 9 bases, with 18 bases between.

This clone was observed a single time. The chain links TRBV19 to TRBJ1-3; no reliable D call. There are 13 residues in the CDR3. V shed 7 bases and J shed 2 bases, with 9 bases lying between them. From germline, CDR1 is LNHDA and CDR2 SQIVND (reference sequence). CDR3 DNA: TGTGCCAGTAAGGGCGGGACTGGAAACACCATATATTTT. Translation: CASKGGTGNTIYF. Supplemented by reference TRBV19 and TRBJ1-3, the full variable domain reads DGGITQSPKYLFRKEGQNVTLSCEQNLNHDAMYWYRQDPGQGLRLIYYSQIVNDFQKGDIAEGYSVSREKKESFPLTVTSAQKNPTAFYLCASKGGTGNTIYFGEGSWLTVV.

The chain joins TRBV18 to TRBJ1-5; 7 bases match TRBD1. Germline V gene sequence: CDR1 KGHSH, CDR2 LQKENI. The junction had 5 bases not matched to a gene; V was cut back by 0 bases and J by 3 bases. There are 16 residues in the CDR3. DNA for the CDR3: TGTGCCAGCTCACCACCGTCAGGGGGGAACAATCAGCCCCAGCATTTT. This gives the protein CASSPPSGGNNQPQHF.

The rearrangement uses TRBV30 and TRBJ2-7; 9 positions match TRBD1. The junction had 11 bases not matched to a gene; V was cut back by 4 bases and J by 7 bases. Germline loops: CDR1 GTSNPN, CDR2 SVGIG (reference sequence). There are 14 residues in the CDR3. The CDR3 region has the DNA TGTGCCTGGAACCTGGGACAGGGAGGACAGGAGCAGTACTTC. Its translation is CAWNLGQGGQEQYF.

This clone was recorded once. The rearrangement links TRBV5-1 to TRBJ1-2; D is unclear. The CDR3 is 14 amino acids. Germline-derived CDR1 and CDR2 are SGHRS and YFSETQ. V was clipped by 3 bases and J by 7 bases, with 16 bases between them. This chain's CDR3 is CASSYPSEAGGYTF. The CDR3 DNA follows: TGCGCCAGCAGCTACCCCTCTGAAGCGGGTGGCTACACCTTC.

Only one count was recorded for this clone. The V and J genes are TRBV6-4 and TRBJ1-3; D uncertain. The CDR3 has 16 amino acids. Trimming left V 7 bases short and J 0 bases short, with 16 bases between. Germline V gene data show CDR1 as MRHNA and CDR2 as SNTAGT. The DNA of the CDR3 is TGTGCCAGCACAAGAGGGTTCACTAACTCTGGAAACACCATATATTTT. Amino acid sequence: CASTRGFTNSGNTIYF.

The chain combines TRBV11-3 with TRBJ2-3, with 8 bases fitting TRBD2. Germline CDR1 reads SGHNT; CDR2 reads YENEEA. V lost 5 bases to trimming and J lost 5 bases; unmatched junction nucleotides: 15. CDR3 length: 17 amino acids. CDR3 in DNA: TGTGCCAGCAGCCTTATCAGCGGGGGTCGGGTAGGAGATACGCAGTATTTT. Translating gives CASSLISGGRVGDTQYF.

The chain is built from TRBV18 and TRBJ2-7; possibly TRBD1 for D (6 bases). The ends were cut back, 2 bases at V and 2 bases at J, with 10 bases in the middle. Germline loops: CDR1 KGHSH, CDR2 LQKENI. The CDR3 is made up of 14 amino acids. CDR3 coding DNA: TGTGCCAGCTCACCATCGGCAGGGGCCTACGAGCAGTACTTC. The encoded protein is CASSPSAGAYEQYF. Supplemented by reference TRBV18 and TRBJ2-7, the full variable domain reads NAGVMQNPRHLVRRRGQEARLRCSPMKGHSHVYWYRQLPEEGLKFMVYLQKENIIDESGMPKERFSAEFPKEGPSILRIQQVVRGDSAAYFCASSPSAGAYEQYFGPGTRLTVT.

The rearrangement links TRBV10-2 to TRBJ2-2, with TRBD1 as a possible D gene (6 bases). V was shortened by 4 bases and J by 0 bases, with 9 bases between the two germline ends. CDR3 length: 15 residues. Germline V gene sequence: CDR1 WSHSY, CDR2 SAAADI. Here the CDR3 reads CASSAHRANTGELFF. CDR3 coding DNA: TGCGCCAGCAGTGCCCACAGGGCGAACACCGGGGAGCTGTTTTTT.

The V gene is TRBV6-8, the J gene TRBJ1-5; 9 bases fit TRBD1. Germline V gives CDR1 MNHGY, CDR2 SAAAGT. V shed 7 bases, J shed 4 bases, and the junction held 5 bases outside the gene matches. The CDR3 is 14 residues long. CDR3 coding DNA: TGTGCCAGCACTAGACAGGGGGAGAATCAGCCCCAGCATTTT. Translation gives CASTRQGENQPQHF.

The V gene is TRBV19, the J gene TRBJ2-2; TRBD2 aligns across 8 bases. CDR1 is LNHDA, CDR2 SQIVND, per germline (reference sequence). CDR3 length equals 13 residues. J was trimmed by 7 bases and V by 6 bases; bases with no gene match: 4. CDR3: CASRGREVGELFF. The CDR3 DNA reads TGTGCCAGTAGAGGGCGGGAGGTCGGGGAGCTGTTTTTT.

The chain has TRBV6-8 and TRBJ1-5; D not certain. V was cut by 4 bases and J by 0 bases, with 13 bases left in between. Germline CDR1 and CDR2: MNHGY and SAAAGT. The CDR3 contains 16 residues. DNA of the CDR3: TGTGCCAGCAGTTCATCGGGAGATTATAGCAATCAGCCCCAGCATTTT. Protein sequence: CASSSSGDYSNQPQHF.

CDR3 protein: CASSLGQGVDIQYF. DNA of the CDR3: TGTGCCAGCAGCTTAGGGCAGGGGGTGGACATTCAGTACTTC. The chain carries TRBV11-3 and TRBJ2-4, with 7 bases fitting TRBD1. Per germline, CDR1 SGHNT and CDR2 YENEEA. J was trimmed by 8 bases and V by 1 base; bases with no gene match: 5. CDR3 size: 14 residues. Full variable domain (outside the CDR3, taken from reference TRBV11-3 and TRBJ2-4): EAGVVQSPRYKIIEKKQPVAFWCNPISGHNTLYWYLQNLGQGPELLIRYENEEAVDDSQLPKDRFSAERLKGVDSTLKIQPAELGDSAVYLCASSLGQGVDIQYFGAGTRLSVL.

The genes are TRBV5-1 and TRBJ2-7, with D maybe TRBD2 (5 bases). Trimming shortened V by 2 bases and J by 6 bases, and 24 bases separated the two germline ends. There are 17 residues in the CDR3. Germline loops: CDR1 SGHRS, CDR2 YFSETQ. The CDR3 DNA follows: TGCGCCAGCAGCTTTGAAGGACTCGGCGTGCCGGGTGTCGAGCAGTACTTC. It translates to CASSFEGLGVPGVEQYF.

This rearrangement joins TRBV28 to TRBJ1-4, with a tentative D call TRBD1 (5 bases). There are 15 residues in the CDR3. Trimming stripped 2 bases from V and 8 bases from J, with 15 bases between. Germline V gene lookup returns CDR1 MDHEN and CDR2 SYDVKM. In nucleotides, the CDR3 is TGTGCCAGCAGTTTAAGTAGGCAGGGTAGGGAAAAACTGTTTTTT. It is translated as CASSLSRQGREKLFF.

CDR3 residues: CASSMRTASGNTIYF. The DNA of the CDR3 is TGTGCCAGTAGTATGAGGACAGCCTCTGGAAACACCATATATTTT. V gene TRBV19 combines with J gene TRBJ1-3; the D gene is possibly TRBD1 (6 bases). Between the trimmed V and J ends, which lost 3 bases and 0 bases, there was a span of 9 bases. This CDR3 contains 15 residues. The germline gives CDR1 LNHDA, CDR2 SQIVND (reference sequence).

CDR3 bases: TGCGCCAGCAGTCACCCCGAGGGCAGGGAGCCCCCAAACACTGAAGCTTTCTTT. Translated: CASSHPEGREPPNTEAFF. The genes are TRBV23-1 and TRBJ1-1; D might be TRBD1 (5 bases). TRBV23-1 is known as an ORF, though its function is uncertain. V lost 3 bases and J 2 bases, leaving 22 bases between the germline ends. This CDR3 contains 18 residues.

Remarks on this clone: The same CDR3 arises from other DNA sequences in this sample as well. V usage is TRBV6-8 and J usage is TRBJ2-1; maybe TRBD2 (5 bases). This CDR3 comprises 14 residues. V was trimmed by 0 bases and J by 4 bases, leaving 7 bases between them. The germline V gene encodes CDR1 MNHGY and CDR2 SAAAGT. CDR3 region: CASSYSTGYNEQFF. The CDR3 DNA is TGTGCCAGCAGTTACTCGACGGGGTACAATGAGCAGTTCTTC.

To note about this clone: At one of its ends the junction is not consistent with the germline gene, which may arise from a read error. This chain links TRBV6-8 with TRBJ1-1; TRBD1 is a possible D gene (6 bases). Per the germline V gene, CDR1 is MNHGY and CDR2 is SAAAGT. This CDR3 is 14 amino acids long. CDR3 nucleotides: TGTGCCAGCAGTGACTCTGGAATGGGGGGCCAGGCTTTCTTT. It codes for CASSDSGMGGQAFF.

The chain has TRBV2 and TRBJ1-5, with D possibly TRBD1 on 6 matching bases. The CDR3 contains 13 residues. With 5 bases removed from V and 6 bases from J, the gap between germline ends came to 11 bases. CDR1 is SNHLY and CDR2 is FYNNEI in the germline V gene. CDR3 amino acids: CASSLGDIQPQHF. The DNA for the CDR3 is TGTGCCAGCAGTCTGGGGGACATTCAGCCCCAGCATTTT.

The gene calls are TRBV19 and TRBJ2-6; no clear D. The CDR3 sequence is 13 residues long. CDR1 and CDR2 from the germline V gene are LNHDA and SQIVND (reference sequence). V was clipped by 8 bases and J by 0 bases, with 5 bases between them. For the CDR3, the DNA is TGTGCCAGTTACAGCTCTGGGGCCAACGTCCTGACTTTC. This sequence encodes CASYSSGANVLTF.

There are a few counts of this clone. The chain has TRBV6-8 and TRBJ1-2; D might be TRBD1 (5 bases). This CDR3 is 14 amino acids long. V was shortened by 7 bases and J by 8 bases, with 20 bases between the two germline ends. Germline loops: CDR1 MNHGY, CDR2 SAAAGT. The CDR3 sequence: CASTKSLWGPGYTF. The CDR3 DNA sequence: TGTGCCAGCACTAAAAGCCTCTGGGGCCCGGGCTACACCTTC.

The chain combines TRBV6-8 with TRBJ1-3; a weak D match, TRBD1 (5 bases). From germline, CDR1 is MNHGY and CDR2 SAAAGT. With 4 bases removed from V and 0 bases from J, the gap between germline ends came to 13 bases. The length of the CDR3 is 16 residues. CDR3 DNA: TGTGCCAGCAGTTCTGGACACCAATTCTCTGGAAACACCATATATTTT. Encoded protein: CASSSGHQFSGNTIYF.

The chain links TRBV30 to TRBJ1-1; D is unresolved. CDR3 length: 12 residues. The germline gives CDR1 GTSNPN, CDR2 SVGIG (reference sequence). Trimming removed 5 bases at V and 8 bases at J, with 15 bases between. CDR3 amino acids: CAWVSGRVEAFF. The CDR3 DNA reads as TGTGCCTGGGTTAGTGGTAGGGTGGAAGCTTTCTTT.